The next 3 T cell receptor beta chains were all read from a single sample in a study of OX40 agonist ivuxolimab in advanced cancers. Library preparation used the immunoSEQ multiplex PCR assay. What TCRdb holds here is the immuneACCESS table cut down to in-frame rearrangements. Part of the clones is not present; checked against another copy, under half of the missing clones reflect an unresolved V gene, and the others are unexplained. The sample profile shows about 50,000 clones; roughly nine tenths of them were found once. In total, the top ten clones hold 6% to 7% of the sample. The sample consisted of CD4+ or CD8+ T cells sorted from blood, taken in a trial of the OX40 agonist ivuxolimab. Source of these receptors: an adult with an advanced solid tumor such as melanoma, head and neck, liver or kidney cancer.

V gene TRBV11-3 combines with J gene TRBJ2-6, with 7 positions matching TRBD1. The CDR3 has 18 residues. V trimming: 5 bases; J trimming: 0 bases; junction bases outside the gene matches: 10. Looked up from germline, CDR1 is SGHNT and CDR2 is YENEEA. CDR3: CASSPRDSLGSGANVLTF. The CDR3 bases are TGTGCCAGCAGCCCCCGGGACAGCCTTGGCTCTGGGGCCAACGTCCTGACTTTC.

The chain recombines TRBV27 with TRBJ2-4; D is perhaps TRBD1 or TRBD2 (5 bases each). There are 16 residues in the CDR3. The ends were cut back, 8 bases at V and 0 bases at J, with 17 bases in the middle. Germline CDR1 and CDR2: MNHEY and SMNVEV (reference sequence). The CDR3, as DNA: TGTGCCAGCTCCGTGGGGGTGAATCTAGCCAAAAACATTCAGTACTTC. Protein product: CASSVGVNLAKNIQYF.

As DNA, the CDR3 is TGTGCCAGTAGTATAGATGTGGGCCCGGGGCTCTTTGAAGCTTTCTTT. It codes for CASSIDVGPGLFEAFF. The J gene is TRBJ1-1, the V gene TRBV19; a possible D gene is TRBD1 (5 bases). CDR3 length: 16 amino acids. Germline V gives CDR1 LNHDA, CDR2 SQIVND (reference sequence). V was pared by 0 bases and J by 7 bases, with 18 bases between.